This TCR beta chain was sequenced in a study of blood T cell repertoires in COVID-19. Study context: Some COVID-19 samples were acute and others convalescent; all came from the United States, Italy and Spain. Sources were T cells, B-cell-depleted T cells, or PBMCs; the material itself was cDNA or gDNA.

Original data processing: For nucleated cells, counts were estimated from reference gene primer amplification. Profiled with immunoSEQ multiplex PCR; TCRdb holds only in-frame clones, not every one. V, J and clone size were drawn from that table, and D and trimming were deduced from the DNA. The sample includes 150,000 to 200,000 clones, roughly 73% seen only once; the top ten take 2.8%. The TCR sequence derives from a man between 65 and 85 years old with acute or convalescent COVID-19. Material for sequencing was peripheral blood.

CDR3 nucleotides: TGTGCCAGCAGCTTAGGGGGGCCTGGAAGACTCTCTAACTATGGCTACACCTTC. It translates to CASSLGGPGRLSNYGYTF. The chain couples TRBV7-9 to TRBJ1-2; D may be TRBD1 (6 bases). The CDR3 sequence is 18 residues long. Looked up from germline, CDR1 is SEHNR and CDR2 is FQNEAQ (reference sequence). Trimming left V 1 base short and J 0 bases short, with 18 bases between.